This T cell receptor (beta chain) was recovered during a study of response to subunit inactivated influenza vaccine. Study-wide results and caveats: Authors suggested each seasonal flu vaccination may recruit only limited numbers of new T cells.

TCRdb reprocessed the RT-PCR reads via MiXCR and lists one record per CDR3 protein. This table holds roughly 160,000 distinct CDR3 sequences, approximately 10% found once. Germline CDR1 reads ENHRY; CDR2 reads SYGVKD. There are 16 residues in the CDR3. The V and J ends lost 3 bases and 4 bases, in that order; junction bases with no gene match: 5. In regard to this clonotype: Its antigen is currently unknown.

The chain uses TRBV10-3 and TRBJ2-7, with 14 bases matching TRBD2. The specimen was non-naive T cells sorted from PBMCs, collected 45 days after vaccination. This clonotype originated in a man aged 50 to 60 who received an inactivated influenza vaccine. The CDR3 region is CAISEGLAGGSYEQYF. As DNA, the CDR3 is TGTGCCATCAGTGAAGGACTAGCGGGAGGTAGTTACGAGCAGTACTTC.